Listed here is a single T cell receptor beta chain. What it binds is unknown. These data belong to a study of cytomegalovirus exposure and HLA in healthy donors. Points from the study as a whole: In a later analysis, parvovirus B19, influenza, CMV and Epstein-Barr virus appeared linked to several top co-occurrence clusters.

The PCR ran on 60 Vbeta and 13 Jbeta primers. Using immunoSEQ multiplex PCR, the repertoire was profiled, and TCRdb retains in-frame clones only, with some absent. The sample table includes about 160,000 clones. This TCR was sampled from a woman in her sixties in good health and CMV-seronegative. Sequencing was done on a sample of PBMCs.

In nucleotides, the CDR3 is TGTGCGAGCGGGACAGGTATCAGGTCGAACACTGAAGCTTTCTTT. Protein product: CASGTGIRSNTEAFF. The chain links TRBV7-9 to TRBJ1-1, with 8 nucleotides matching TRBD1. Germline V gene sequence: CDR1 SEHNR, CDR2 FQNEAQ (reference sequence). This CDR3 spans 15 amino acids.